The 28 T cell receptor beta chains below come from one sample, sequenced in a study of cytomegalovirus exposure and HLA in healthy donors. The PCR used 60 Vbeta and 13 Jbeta primers. Using immunoSEQ multiplex PCR, the repertoire was profiled, and TCRdb retains in-frame clones only, with some absent. The sample holds about 100,000 clones; roughly four fifths are singletons and the top ten take around an eighth. The sequencing sample was made of PBMCs. These receptors were obtained from a male donor in good health and CMV-seropositive.

The genes are TRBV4-2 and TRBJ1-6; 7 bases match TRBD1. V gave up 2 bases and J gave up 9 bases; unmatched junction bases: 10. This CDR3 has 16 residues. The germline V gene encodes CDR1 LGHNA and CDR2 YNFKEQ. The CDR3 bases are TGTGCCAGCAGCCAACCCGAGACAGGGCAAGTTTCACCCCTCCACTTT. Translated, it gives CASSQPETGQVSPLHF.

The chain has TRBV7-9 and TRBJ1-1, with TRBD1 identical over 7 bases. The germline gives CDR1 SEHNR, CDR2 FQNEAQ (reference sequence). The J segment lost 2 bases and the V segment lost 4 bases, leaving 7 bases of the junction unmatched. The CDR3 totals 15 residues. The CDR3 here is CASSSNRGGNTEAFF. The CDR3 coding sequence is TGTGCCAGCAGCTCAAACAGGGGTGGTAACACTGAAGCTTTCTTT.

The V gene is TRBV14, the J gene TRBJ2-5, with 8 bases identical to TRBD1. Germline values: CDR1 SGHDN, CDR2 FVKESK. The CDR3 spans 14 residues. V gave up 4 bases and J gave up 1 base; unmatched junction bases: 2. The CDR3 nucleotides read TGTGCCAGCAGCCCGGACAGGGCCCAAGAGACCCAGTACTTC. Translating gives CASSPDRAQETQYF. The variable domain in full, with the rest retrieved from reference TRBV14 and TRBJ2-5, is EAGVTQFPSHSVIEKGQTVTLRCDPISGHDNLYWYRRVMGKEIKFLLHFVKESKQDESGMPNNRFLAERTGGTYSTLKVQPAELEDSGVYFCASSPDRAQETQYFGPGTRLLVL.

The gene calls are TRBV5-8 and TRBJ1-4; no definite D call. Looked up from germline, CDR1 is SGHTS and CDR2 is YDEGEE. The V end was cut by 1 base, the J end by 0 bases, with 13 bases between. The CDR3 consists of 17 residues. The CDR3: CASSLPGSASTNEKLFF. CDR3 bases: TGTGCCAGCAGCTTGCCAGGATCGGCGTCAACTAATGAAAAACTGTTTTTT.

This clone was observed a handful of times. V and J are TRBV29-1 and TRBJ1-1, with 8 bases identical to TRBD1. The germline V gene encodes CDR1 SQVTM and CDR2 ANQGSEA. The CDR3 runs 13 residues. The V and J ends lost 3 bases and 5 bases, in that order; junction bases with no gene match: 5. Here the CDR3 DNA reads TGCAGCGTTGACTCGGACAGGGCTACTGAAGCTTTCTTT. Amino acid sequence: CSVDSDRATEAFF.

The V and J genes are TRBV19 and TRBJ2-7, with 7 bases aligning to TRBD1. Germline V gives CDR1 LNHDA, CDR2 SQIVND (reference sequence). CDR3 size: 15 residues. V lost 5 bases and J lost 0; bases outside the gene matches: 7. In nucleotides, the CDR3 is TGTGCCAGTAGTGTACGGGACAGACCCTCCTACGAGCAGTACTTC. Amino acids: CASSVRDRPSYEQYF.

The chain has TRBV18 and TRBJ2-6; D may be TRBD1 (6 bases). The length of the CDR3 is 18 residues. V shed 3 bases and J shed 1 base, with 16 bases lying between them. The V gene's germline CDR1 is KGHSH and CDR2 LQKENI. The DNA for the CDR3 is TGTGCCAGCTCACCCAGACAGGACGGGACATCTGGGGCCAACGTCCTGACTTTC. It codes for CASSPRQDGTSGANVLTF. Drawing the rest from reference TRBV18 and TRBJ2-6, the complete variable domain is NAGVMQNPRHLVRRRGQEARLRCSPMKGHSHVYWYRQLPEEGLKFMVYLQKENIIDESGMPKERFSAEFPKEGPSILRIQQVVRGDSAAYFCASSPRQDGTSGANVLTFGAGSRLTVL.

In this sample, this clone turned up a few times. The chain combines TRBV19 with TRBJ2-5; unclear D gene. Germline values: CDR1 LNHDA, CDR2 SQIVND (reference sequence). The CDR3 spans 13 residues. Deletions cut 4 bases from V and 5 bases from J, with 11 bases between. CDR3 sequence: CASSNSARETQYF. The CDR3 bases are TGTGCCAGTAGTAATTCGGCGAGGGAGACCCAGTACTTC.

V and J are TRBV11-3 and TRBJ2-3, with TRBD2 matching over 7 bases. Unmatched junction bases numbered 6, after V lost 5 bases and J lost 1 base. Looked up from germline, CDR1 is SGHNT and CDR2 is YENEEA. The CDR3 consists of 15 residues. CDR3 sequence (DNA): TGTGCCAGCAGCCCCGGACTAGATGGCACAGATACGCAGTATTTT. Its protein product is CASSPGLDGTDTQYF. Supplemented by reference TRBV11-3 and TRBJ2-3, the full variable domain reads EAGVVQSPRYKIIEKKQPVAFWCNPISGHNTLYWYLQNLGQGPELLIRYENEEAVDDSQLPKDRFSAERLKGVDSTLKIQPAELGDSAVYLCASSPGLDGTDTQYFGPGTRLTVL.

CDR3 sequence reads: CASSQRTGNQRNTEAFF. The CDR3 DNA reads as TGTGCCAGCTCACAACGGACAGGGAATCAACGGAACACTGAAGCTTTCTTT. The rearrangement joins TRBV18 to TRBJ1-1, with TRBD1 identical over 8 bases. The CDR3 consists of 17 residues. Germline assignment: CDR1 KGHSH and CDR2 LQKENI. The V gene end was trimmed by 4 bases and the J gene end by 1 base; junction bases not matched to a gene: 11. The full variable domain, in which reference TRBV18 and TRBJ1-1 provide the parts outside the CDR3, is NAGVMQNPRHLVRRRGQEARLRCSPMKGHSHVYWYRQLPEEGLKFMVYLQKENIIDESGMPKERFSAEFPKEGPSILRIQQVVRGDSAAYFCASSQRTGNQRNTEAFFGQGTRLTVV.

The chain uses TRBV6-1 and TRBJ2-1; 10 bases match TRBD1. The germline gives CDR1 MNHNS, CDR2 SASEGT. The CDR3 totals 15 residues. Trimming took 5 bases from V and 7 from J; bases not matched to a gene: 8. Here the CDR3 reads CASSRDRGGFNEQFF. In DNA form, the CDR3 reads TGTGCCAGCAGTCGGGACAGGGGAGGGTTTAATGAGCAGTTCTTC.

The CDR3 sequence is CASSLRQGGPGANVLTF. In nucleotides, the CDR3 is TGTGCCAGCAGCTTGAGACAGGGTGGGCCTGGGGCCAACGTCCTGACTTTC. The genes are TRBV5-8 and TRBJ2-6, with TRBD1 matching 7 bases. This CDR3 has 17 amino acids. Germline lookup yields CDR1 SGHTS and CDR2 YDEGEE. V dropped 1 base and J dropped 2; count of bases not matched to a gene: 6.

J is TRBJ2-3 and V is TRBV12-5; D ambiguous. The V and J ends lost 2 bases and 1 base respectively, with 7 bases between them. The CDR3 is made up of 14 amino acids. Germline CDR1 is LGHNT and CDR2 is FRNRAP. CDR3 region: CASGLMQGTDTQYF. The CDR3 coding sequence is TGTGCTAGTGGTTTGATGCAGGGCACAGATACGCAGTATTTT.

V is TRBV5-6 and J is TRBJ2-7; D may be TRBD1 (7 bases). Germline V lookup: CDR1 SGHDT, CDR2 YYEEEE. The CDR3 is made up of 15 amino acids. V was shortened by 0 bases and J by 3 bases, with 13 bases between the two germline ends. CDR3 DNA sequence: TGTGCCAGCAGCTTGGGCGGGACAGTATTCTACGAGCAGTACTTC. This sequence encodes CASSLGGTVFYEQYF.

The genes are TRBV28 and TRBJ1-2, with D tentatively TRBD1 (6 bases). V lost 3 bases, J lost 8 bases, and 13 bases lay in between. Germline V gene lookup returns CDR1 MDHEN and CDR2 SYDVKM. This CDR3 is built from 13 residues. CDR3 sequence reads: CASSFGGVYGYTF. For the CDR3, the DNA is TGTGCCAGCAGTTTTGGGGGCGTGTACGGCTACACCTTC.

Here the CDR3 DNA reads TGTGCCAGCAGCTCCCGCGGCGGGGTAATGGGGGAGCAGTACTTC. Translating gives CASSSRGGVMGEQYF. The genes are TRBV13 and TRBJ2-7; a possible D gene is TRBD2 (6 bases). The CDR3 runs to 15 residues. Trimming pared 4 bases from V and 7 bases from J, leaving 20 bases between. Germline-derived CDR1 and CDR2 are PRHDT and FYEKMQ (reference sequence).

This clone was detected a few times. The V call is TRBV6-5, the J call TRBJ2-5; D is ambiguous. Germline lookup yields CDR1 MNHEY and CDR2 SVGAGI. V was clipped by 0 bases and J by 5 bases, with 10 bases between them. The CDR3 spans 14 residues. In nucleotides, the CDR3 is TGTGCCAGCAGTTACTCGAGGCGTCGTGAGACCCAGTACTTC. It yields the protein CASSYSRRRETQYF.

The CDR3 protein is CASSPLIGQIYEQYF. The DNA of the CDR3 is TGTGCCAGCAGCCCCCTGATTGGGCAAATCTACGAGCAGTACTTC. The chain employs TRBV11-2 and TRBJ2-7, with D hard to call. The CDR3 sequence is 15 residues long. The germline V gene encodes CDR1 SGHAT and CDR2 FQNNGV. V shed 5 bases and J shed 3 bases, with 17 bases lying between them.

The rearrangement links TRBV27 to TRBJ1-5; TRBD1 aligns across 7 bases. The CDR3 length is 16 residues. J was trimmed by 2 bases and V by 6 bases; bases with no gene match: 10. From germline, CDR1 is MNHEY and CDR2 SMNVEV (reference sequence). The CDR3 bases are TGTGCCAGCAGAGGGGCAGGGGGGACGCGCAATCAGCCCCAGCATTTT. This encodes CASRGAGGTRNQPQHF.

This clone appeared once. V gene TRBV18 combines with J gene TRBJ1-3; D is ambiguous. The V gene lost 3 bases and the J gene lost 0 bases, with 9 bases spanning the gap. The length of the CDR3 is 15 residues. Germline CDR1 and CDR2: KGHSH and LQKENI. The CDR3 DNA sequence: TGTGCCAGCTCACCGGCCCAATTCTCTGGAAACACCATATATTTT. Translating gives CASSPAQFSGNTIYF.

The CDR3 region is CASGTQGMAPEQYF. Written as DNA, the CDR3 is TGTGCCAGCGGCACACAGGGGATGGCACCCGAGCAGTACTTC. This chain connects TRBV2 to TRBJ2-7; 7 nucleotides line up with TRBD1. In germline, CDR1 is SNHLY, CDR2 FYNNEI. CDR3 length: 14 amino acids. V lost 8 bases, J lost 6 bases, and 13 bases stayed unmatched.

The sample holds a few counts of this clone. CDR3 in DNA: TGTGCCAGCAGTCCCGGGACAGGGACCAATGAGCAGTTCTTC. It is translated as CASSPGTGTNEQFF. J is TRBJ2-1 and V is TRBV6-6, with 9 bases lining up with TRBD1. V trimming: 5 bases; J trimming: 6 bases; junction bases outside the gene matches: 5. Germline CDR1 is MNHNY and CDR2 is SVGAGI (reference sequence). This CDR3 region has 14 residues.

The chain carries TRBV6-1 and TRBJ2-7, with D possibly matching TRBD2 (6 bases). Germline CDR1 reads MNHNS; CDR2 reads SASEGT. The CDR3 is 14 residues long. The V gene lost 7 bases and the J gene lost 3 bases, with 16 bases spanning the gap. Written as DNA, the CDR3 is TGTGCCAGCATTCGGGACTCGGAAGGCTACGAGCAGTACTTC. The encoded protein is CASIRDSEGYEQYF.

This clone has only a few counts. This rearrangement joins TRBV19 to TRBJ2-5; 11 bases are shared with TRBD2. CDR3 length: 17 residues. Germline CDR1 is LNHDA and CDR2 is SQIVND (reference sequence). V was pared by 3 bases and J by 2 bases, with 8 bases of the junction left unmatched. CDR3 region: CASSIGLTSGAQETQYF. The CDR3 DNA follows: TGTGCCAGTAGTATCGGCCTGACTAGCGGGGCACAAGAGACCCAGTACTTC.

This rearrangement joins TRBV19 to TRBJ1-1; maybe TRBD1 (5 bases). The CDR3 contains 15 residues. Germline assignment: CDR1 LNHDA and CDR2 SQIVND (reference sequence). Trimming cost V 3 bases and J 0 bases, with 11 bases left between them. The CDR3 bases are TGTGCCAGTAGTATCTACAGGAGCTTGAACACTGAAGCTTTCTTT. Translation gives CASSIYRSLNTEAFF.

This rearrangement joins TRBV30 to TRBJ2-3, with a weak D call TRBD2 (7 bases). Trimming took 2 bases from V and 0 from J, leaving 12 bases between them. Germline CDR1 is GTSNPN and CDR2 is SVGIG (reference sequence). CDR3 length: 15 residues. CDR3 in amino acids: CAWSSGGPSTDTQYF. CDR3 bases: TGTGCCTGGAGTTCCGGGGGGCCTAGCACAGATACGCAGTATTTT.

The rearrangement uses TRBV6-6 and TRBJ1-5, with D tentatively TRBD1 (5 bases). Looked up from germline, CDR1 is MNHNY and CDR2 is SVGAGI (reference sequence). V lost 0 bases and J lost 11, with 11 bases in between. The length of the CDR3 is 13 residues. CDR3 sequence: CASSYSPSRAQHF. The CDR3 bases are TGTGCCAGCAGTTACTCGCCTTCCAGGGCCCAGCATTTT.

A few counts support this clone. The rearrangement links TRBV10-3 to TRBJ2-7; 7 bases align to TRBD1. With V trimmed by 6 bases and J by 3 bases, 2 bases remained unmatched. Germline V gene lookup returns CDR1 ENHRY and CDR2 SYGVKD. The CDR3 sequence is 12 residues long. CDR3 loop: CAIRDRNYEQYF. DNA of the CDR3: TGTGCCATCAGGGACAGGAACTACGAGCAGTACTTC.